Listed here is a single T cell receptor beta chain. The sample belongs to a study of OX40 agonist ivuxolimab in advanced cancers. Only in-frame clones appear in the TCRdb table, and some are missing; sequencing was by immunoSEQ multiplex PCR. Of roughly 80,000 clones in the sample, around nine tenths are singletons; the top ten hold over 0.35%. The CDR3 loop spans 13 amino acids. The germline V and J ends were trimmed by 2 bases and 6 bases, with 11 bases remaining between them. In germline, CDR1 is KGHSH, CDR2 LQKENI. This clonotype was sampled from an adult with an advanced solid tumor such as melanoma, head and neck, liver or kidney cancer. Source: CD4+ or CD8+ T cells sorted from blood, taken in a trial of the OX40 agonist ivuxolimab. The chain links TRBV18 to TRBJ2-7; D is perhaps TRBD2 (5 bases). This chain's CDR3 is CASSPGLEGEQYF. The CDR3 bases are TGTGCCAGCTCACCAGGGCTAGAGGGCGAGCAGTACTTC.